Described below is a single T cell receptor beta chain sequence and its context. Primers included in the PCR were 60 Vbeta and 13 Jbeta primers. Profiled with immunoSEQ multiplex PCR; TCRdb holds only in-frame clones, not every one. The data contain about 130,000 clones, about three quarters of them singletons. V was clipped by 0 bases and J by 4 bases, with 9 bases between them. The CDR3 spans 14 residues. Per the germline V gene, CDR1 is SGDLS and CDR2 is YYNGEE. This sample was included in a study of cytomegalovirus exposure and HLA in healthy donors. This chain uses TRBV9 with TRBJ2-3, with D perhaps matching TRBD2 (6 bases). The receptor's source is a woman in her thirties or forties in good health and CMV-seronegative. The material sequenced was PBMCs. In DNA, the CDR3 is TGTGCCAGCAGCGTAGAGTGGGGGGCAGATACGCAGTATTTT. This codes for CASSVEWGADTQYF.